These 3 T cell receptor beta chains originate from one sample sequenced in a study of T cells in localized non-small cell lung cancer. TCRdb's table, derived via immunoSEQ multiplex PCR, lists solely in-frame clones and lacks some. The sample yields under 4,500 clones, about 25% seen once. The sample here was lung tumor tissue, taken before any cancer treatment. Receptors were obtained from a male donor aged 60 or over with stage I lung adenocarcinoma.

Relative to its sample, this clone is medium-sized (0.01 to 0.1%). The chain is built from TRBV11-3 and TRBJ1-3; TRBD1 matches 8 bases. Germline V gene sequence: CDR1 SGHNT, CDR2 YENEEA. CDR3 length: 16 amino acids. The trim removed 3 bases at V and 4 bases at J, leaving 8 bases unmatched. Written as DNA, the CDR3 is TGTGCCAGCAGCTTGGGATGGACAGGGCGCGGAAACACCATATATTTT. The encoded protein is CASSLGWTGRGNTIYF.

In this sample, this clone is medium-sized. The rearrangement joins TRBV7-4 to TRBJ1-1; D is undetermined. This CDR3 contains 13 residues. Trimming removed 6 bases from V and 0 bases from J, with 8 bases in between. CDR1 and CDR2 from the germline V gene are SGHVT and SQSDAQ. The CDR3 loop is CASRLSLNTEAFF. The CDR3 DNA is TGTGCCAGCAGGTTAAGTTTGAACACTGAAGCTTTCTTT. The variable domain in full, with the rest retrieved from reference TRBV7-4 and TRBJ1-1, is GAGVSQSPRYKVAKRGRDVALRCDSISGHVTLYWYRQTLGQGSEVLTYSQSDAQRDKSGRPSGRFSAERPERSVSTLKIQRTEQGDSAVYLCASRLSLNTEAFFGQGTRLTVV.

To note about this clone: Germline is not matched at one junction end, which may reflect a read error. The CDR3 spells CAISVGLAETSKPYATQYF. In DNA form, the CDR3 reads TGTGCCATCAGTGTTGGACTAGCGGAAACTTCAAAACCATACGCGACCCAGTATTTT. The genes are TRBV6-8 and TRBJ2-3; 10 bases agree with TRBD2. CDR3 length: 19 amino acids. Germline-derived CDR1 and CDR2 are MNHGY and SAAAGT.